This T cell receptor beta chain was documented in a study of CD8+ T cells in alopecia areata. Study context: Tofacitinib administration to treated patients was oral, at 5 to 10 mg twice daily. Study conclusions and caveats: Scalp samples also yield sequences of resident alphabeta T cells from normal skin.

RNA, once extracted, was reverse transcribed into cDNA for use as the sequencing template. Generated by immunoSEQ multiplex PCR, the TCRdb table keeps only in-frame clones and is missing some. Here the sample spans about 88,000 clones, about 40% being singletons. This clone was picked up a small number of times. The antigen is unknown. J was trimmed by 5 bases and V by 5 bases; bases with no gene match: 8. CDR3 length: 14 residues. Germline V lookup: CDR1 MNHEY, CDR2 SVGAGI. The treatment: oral pan-JAK inhibitor, 5-10 mg twice daily. The receptor was isolated from a human donor with alopecia areata. V gene TRBV6-5 combines with J gene TRBJ1-1; 7 bases match TRBD1. This specimen consisted of CD8+ T cells sorted from blood, obtained at week 24, from a patient treated with tofacitinib. The CDR3 coding sequence is TGTGCCAGCAGTGCTACAGGGGAGAGTACTGAAGCTTTCTTT. Translating gives CASSATGESTEAFF.